This note documents a single T cell receptor beta chain sequence. Its specificity is unknown. These data originate in a study of cytomegalovirus exposure and HLA in healthy donors. Study findings and constraints: In most subjects, TCR beta sequences reportedly gave accurate predictions of HLA-A and HLA-B alleles.

Both 60 Vbeta primers and 13 Jbeta primers went into the PCR. TCRdb keeps only in-frame clones here, not all; method: immunoSEQ multiplex PCR. The table records tens of thousands of clones, 85% to 95% of them present only once. This TCR was sampled from a young woman in good health and CMV-seronegative. Sample: PBMCs.

The CDR3 coding sequence is TGCGCCAGCAGCCAACCTAAACTAGCGGGAGGTCACAATGAGCAGTTCTTC. Protein: CASSQPKLAGGHNEQFF. This rearrangement joins TRBV4-1 to TRBJ2-1; the match to TRBD2 covers 12 bases. This CDR3 is built from 17 residues. Germline-derived CDR1 and CDR2 are MGHRA and YSYEKL. V gave up 2 bases and J gave up 5 bases; unmatched junction bases: 7.